The 11 T cell receptor beta chains presented below share a single source sample, sequenced in a study of T cell repertoires in cytomegalovirus infection. Their antigen targets remain unknown. MiXCR, applied by TCRdb to the reads, yields one record per CDR3 protein. The sample shows approximately 910,000 distinct CDR3 sequences, roughly 30% of them seen only once. The sample was cultured CD8+ T cells from PBMCs, taken from culture after CMV antigen stimulation. The receptors come from a human donor in good health (CMV status not recorded). Some clones in this sample may be carry-over from other donors' samples.

This clonotype showed up just a few times. The chain's CDR3 is CASSYRPILLEDNEQFF. CDR3 bases: TGTGCCAGCAGTTACAGACCGATCCTTTTAGAAGACAATGAGCAGTTCTTC. This chain joins TRBV6-6 and TRBJ2-1; D is unresolved. With 2 bases removed from V and 5 bases from J, the gap between germline ends came to 19 bases. This CDR3 is 17 amino acids long. Germline V gives CDR1 MNHNY, CDR2 SVGAGI (reference sequence).

This clonotype occurred a few times. The chain couples TRBV7-9 to TRBJ2-6; D gene uncertain. Looked up from germline, CDR1 is SEHNR and CDR2 is FQNEAQ (reference sequence). The CDR3 has 16 residues. V was pared by 0 bases and J by 4 bases, with 10 bases between. The CDR3 loop reads CASSLAPQTGANVLTF. The DNA of the CDR3 is TGTGCCAGCAGCTTAGCCCCTCAAACCGGGGCCAACGTCCTGACTTTC.

This clonotype was seen a few times. The chain employs TRBV7-9 and TRBJ1-4, with D possibly being TRBD1 (6 bases). Trimming shortened V by 5 bases and J by 7 bases, and 14 bases separated the two germline ends. The CDR3 consists of 14 residues. Per the germline V gene, CDR1 is SEHNR and CDR2 is FQNEAQ (reference sequence). CDR3 in DNA: TGTGCCAGCAGCCCAGGGGCGGGTCGTGAAAAACTGTTTTTT. This sequence encodes CASSPGAGREKLFF.

V gene TRBV7-9 combines with J gene TRBJ1-2; D not certain. The germline CDR1 and CDR2 sequences are SEHNR and FQNEAQ (reference sequence). V lost 7 bases, J lost 6 bases, and 18 bases lay in between. The CDR3 sequence is 14 residues long. The CDR3 DNA is TGTGCCAGCAACCCACGAATGACGGGCGATGGCTACACCTTC. Encoded protein: CASNPRMTGDGYTF.

The chain employs TRBV7-9 and TRBJ2-3; 13 bases agree with TRBD2. V gave up 3 bases and J gave up 3 bases; unmatched junction bases: 12. Per germline, CDR1 SEHNR and CDR2 FQNEAQ (reference sequence). There are 19 residues in the CDR3. The CDR3 sequence is CASSLGGLAGLMGTDTQYF. CDR3 DNA sequence: TGTGCCAGCAGCTTGGGGGGACTAGCGGGGCTCATGGGGACAGATACGCAGTATTTT. The full variable domain, rest sourced from reference TRBV7-9 and TRBJ2-3, is DTGVSQNPRHKITKRGQNVTFRCDPISEHNRLYWYRQTLGQGPEFLTYFQNEAQLEKSRLLSDRFSAERPKGSFSTLEIQRTEQGDSAMYLCASSLGGLAGLMGTDTQYFGPGTRLTVL.

This clonotype was observed many times. Sequence at one end of the junction differs from germline and may be a read error. The chain carries TRBV7-8 and TRBJ1-6; the D gene is possibly TRBD1 (5 bases). CDR1 is SGHVS, CDR2 FQNEAQ, per germline. The CDR3 extends over 16 amino acids. The CDR3 protein is CASSPGSSQYSSPLHF. For the CDR3, the DNA is TGTGCCAGCAGCCCAGGGTCATCACAATATAGTTCACCCCTCCACTTT.

The table lists this clonotype with many counts. The junction does not match germline at one end; this may be a read error. The gene calls are TRBV7-7 and TRBJ2-1; 7 bases are shared with TRBD1. Germline-derived CDR1 and CDR2 are SSHAT and FNYEAQ (reference sequence). The CDR3 is made up of 13 amino acids. CDR3 bases: TGTGCTAGCAGCTTAGGACAGGACAATGAGCAGTTCTTC. This gives the protein CASSLGQDNEQFF.

The rearrangement joins TRBV2 to TRBJ2-5, with TRBD2 identical over 10 bases. In germline, CDR1 is SNHLY, CDR2 FYNNEI. The CDR3 totals 15 residues. V shed 3 bases and J 5 bases; nucleotides not matched to a gene: 6. CDR3 loop: CASSDGLAGDETQYF. The DNA for the CDR3 is TGTGCCAGCAGTGATGGGCTAGCGGGGGATGAGACCCAGTACTTC.

This clonotype was found a few times. The chain recombines TRBV9 with TRBJ2-5; D call uncertain. Germline V gene sequence: CDR1 SGDLS, CDR2 YYNGEE. The CDR3 has 14 residues. V lost 2 bases and J 0 bases, leaving 8 bases between the germline ends. The CDR3 loop reads CASSVDWDQETQYF. In nucleotides, the CDR3 is TGTGCCAGCAGCGTCGACTGGGACCAAGAGACCCAGTACTTC.

This clonotype showed up many times. The chain combines TRBV12-3 or TRBV12-4 with TRBJ2-5; D assignment may be TRBD1 or TRBD2 (5 bases each). The CDR3 consists of 14 residues. Trimming took 3 bases from V and 0 from J, leaving 8 bases between them. DNA for the CDR3: TGTGCCAGCAGTTTTGGGACGCACCAAGAGACCCAGTACTTC. Protein: CASSFGTHQETQYF.

The rearrangement joins TRBV28 to TRBJ1-5; D may be TRBD1 (6 bases). Trimming stripped 2 bases from V and 0 bases from J, with 17 bases between. The CDR3 is 18 amino acids. In germline, CDR1 is MDHEN, CDR2 SYDVKM. The CDR3: CASSLGVGQPYSNQPQHF. The DNA of the CDR3 is TGTGCCAGCAGTTTAGGGGTAGGACAGCCCTATAGCAATCAGCCCCAGCATTTT. Combining the CDR3 with reference TRBV28 and TRBJ1-5 gives the whole variable domain DVKVTQSSRYLVKRTGEKVFLECVQDMDHENMFWYRQDPGLGLRLIYFSYDVKMKEKGDIPEGYSVSREKKERFSLILESASTNQTSMYLCASSLGVGQPYSNQPQHFGDGTRLSIL.